The clone carrying this T cell receptor beta chain has at least ten counts. The target antigen is unknown. Deep was the level used in running the assay. Several immunoSEQ 96-well plates shared each subset's DNA, each plate a replicate. The protocol was immunoSEQ multiplex PCR, while the TCRdb copy is restricted to in-frame clones and leaves out a portion. The data show around 700,000 clones, more than 70% seen once. This sample stems from a study of shared clonotypes between healthy human individuals. Looking at the study overall: Three plates were used per donor for CD4 naive, three for CD4 memory, two for CD8 naive and one for CD8 memory. Whole-study findings and limits: The study found lower generation probabilities in non-shared clonotypes than in those shared by all four donors.

Germline CDR1 SGHTA, CDR2 FQGNSA. Trimming took 7 bases from V and 2 from J, leaving 12 bases between them. The CDR3 totals 14 residues. Material: memory CD4+ T cells sorted from blood. Subset meaning: CD45RA-negative fraction. The sequence was collected from a woman between 25 and 40 years old in good health. The V gene is TRBV7-2, the J gene TRBJ2-1; D call uncertain. This CDR3 is CASTLGGTYNEQFF. The CDR3 nucleotides are TGTGCCAGCACCTTGGGTGGGACCTACAATGAGCAGTTCTTC.